Below are 14 T cell receptor beta chains sequenced from a single sample in a study of OX40 agonist ivuxolimab in advanced cancers. Libraries were prepared through the immunoSEQ multiplex PCR assay. The table comes from immuneACCESS by way of TCRdb, which keeps in-frame sequences with V and J called. Part of the clones is missing from these tables; in studies checked, under half for an unresolved V gene and the rest for unknown reasons. The table for this sample lists 55,000 to 65,000 clones; roughly 90% of them were counted only once. The leading ten clones occupy 0.55% of the sample. Material: CD4+ or CD8+ T cells sorted from blood, obtained in a trial of the OX40 agonist ivuxolimab. The receptors here all came from an adult with an advanced solid tumor such as melanoma, head and neck, liver or kidney cancer.

The chain recombines TRBV7-2 with TRBJ2-1; 16 nucleotides align to TRBD2. The CDR3 is 18 residues long. The junction had 5 bases not matched to a gene; V was cut back by 5 bases and J by 1 base. Germline loops: CDR1 SGHTA, CDR2 FQGNSA. This CDR3 reads CASSPGLAGGRSYNEQFF. The CDR3 nucleotides are TGTGCCAGCAGCCCGGGACTAGCGGGAGGGAGGTCCTACAATGAGCAGTTCTTC. Filled out from reference TRBV7-2 and TRBJ2-1, the complete variable domain reads GAGVSQSPSNKVTEKGKDVELRCDPISGHTALYWYRQSLGQGLEFLIYFQGNSAPDKSGLPSDRFSAERTGGSVSTLTIQRTQQEDSAVYLCASSPGLAGGRSYNEQFFGPGTRLTVL.

V usage is TRBV6-6 and J usage is TRBJ2-7, with a possible D match to TRBD2 (5 bases). This CDR3 has 12 residues. Trimming removed 7 bases from V and 3 bases from J, with 10 bases in between. In germline, CDR1 is MNHNY, CDR2 SVGAGI (reference sequence). The CDR3 spells CASKGAGYEQYF. The CDR3 DNA is TGTGCCAGCAAAGGTGCGGGCTACGAGCAGTACTTC.

The sample holds a few counts of this clone. The chain is built from TRBV11-2 and TRBJ2-7; D gene unclear. Germline CDR1 reads SGHAT; CDR2 reads FQNNGV. Between the trimmed V and J ends, which lost 4 bases and 0 bases, there was a span of 19 bases. The CDR3 has 17 residues. As DNA, the CDR3 is TGTGCCAGCAGCTCCATTCTGGGCAGGCGCAACTCCTACGAGCAGTACTTC. It translates to CASSSILGRRNSYEQYF.

This chain links TRBV5-1 with TRBJ2-7; TRBD2 aligns across 7 bases. The J segment lost 10 bases and the V segment lost 6 bases, leaving 16 bases of the junction unmatched. Germline assignment: CDR1 SGHRS and CDR2 YFSETQ. This CDR3 spans 14 amino acids. This chain's CDR3 is CASTFGYEAGVQYF. CDR3 bases: TGCGCCAGCACATTCGGGTATGAGGCGGGGGTACAGTACTTC.

The rearrangement uses TRBV18 and TRBJ1-2; tentatively, D is TRBD1 (5 bases). Trimming removed 6 bases from V and 6 bases from J, with 23 bases in between. CDR1 is KGHSH, CDR2 LQKENI, per germline. The CDR3 runs 16 residues. The CDR3 DNA reads TGTGCCAGCTCTCAAACGGAGGGACGACTAGGGAATGGCTACACCTTC. Translation gives CASSQTEGRLGNGYTF.

The chain carries TRBV28 and TRBJ2-1; TRBD2 matches 12 bases. CDR1 and CDR2 from the germline V gene are MDHEN and SYDVKM. The CDR3 has 19 amino acids. After removal of 4 bases from V and 9 bases from J, the junction contained 19 bases not matched to a gene. The CDR3 spells CASSSTRLAGEESVSEQFF. CDR3 in DNA: TGTGCCAGCAGTTCCACGCGACTAGCGGGAGAGGAAAGCGTCTCTGAGCAGTTCTTC.

This clone occurred a few times. The V call is TRBV15, the J call TRBJ2-1; D is unresolved. This CDR3 region has 15 residues. Trimming cost V 5 bases and J 8 bases, with 19 bases left between them. CDR1 and CDR2 from the germline V gene are LNHNV and YYDKDF (reference sequence). DNA of the CDR3: TGTGCCACCAGCGCCGGTAGGACCCGGCGCCATGAGCAGTTCTTC. It specifies CATSAGRTRRHEQFF.

The table lists this clone with a count of one. The chain combines TRBV9 with TRBJ2-2; D may be TRBD2 (6 bases). This CDR3 has 15 amino acids. Trimming shortened V by 3 bases and J by 1 base, and 10 bases separated the two germline ends. Looked up from germline, CDR1 is SGDLS and CDR2 is YYNGEE. The CDR3 coding sequence is TGTGCCAGCAGCGATTCGGGACTGAACACCGGGGAGCTGTTTTTT. As protein: CASSDSGLNTGELFF.

By share, this clone counts as medium-sized. This sequence joins TRBV6-4 and TRBJ2-2; 9 positions match TRBD1. Germline V gene data show CDR1 as MRHNA and CDR2 as SNTAGT. This CDR3 is built from 17 residues. Germline trimming cut 5 bases from V and 0 bases from J; bases unmatched to any gene: 7. As DNA, the CDR3 is TGTGCCAGCAGTAGAGCCGGGACAGGGTCGAACACCGGGGAGCTGTTTTTT. Its translation is CASSRAGTGSNTGELFF.

This clone was counted between two and nine times. J is TRBJ2-6 and V is TRBV7-2; 7 bases align to TRBD1. V trimming: 5 bases; J trimming: 0 bases; junction bases outside the gene matches: 10. The CDR3 has 18 residues. Germline CDR1 and CDR2: SGHTA and FQGNSA. The CDR3 sequence: CASSESTGWSSGANVLTF. CDR3 nucleotide sequence: TGTGCCAGCAGCGAATCGACAGGGTGGAGCTCTGGGGCCAACGTCCTGACTTTC.

The chain recombines TRBV19 with TRBJ1-3, with D perhaps matching TRBD1 (5 bases). V was cut by 8 bases and J by 5 bases, with 13 bases left in between. Per germline, CDR1 LNHDA and CDR2 SQIVND (reference sequence). There are 13 residues in the CDR3. CDR3 loop: CASFDSDRNTIYF. Here the CDR3 DNA reads TGTGCCAGTTTCGACAGCGATCGAAACACCATATATTTT.

This clone has just one count. The chain has TRBV2 and TRBJ2-1; D is uncertain. Germline CDR1 SNHLY, CDR2 FYNNEI. The CDR3 runs to 13 residues. V lost 6 bases to trimming and J lost 7 bases, with 13 bases between them. The CDR3 sequence: CASRNGVGNEQFF. The CDR3 DNA is TGTGCCAGCAGGAATGGAGTTGGGAATGAGCAGTTCTTC.

This clone is a singleton in its sample. CDR3 protein: CAAGLAGGQETQYF. The CDR3 DNA sequence: TGTGCCGCAGGACTAGCGGGAGGGCAGGAGACCCAGTACTTC. This sequence joins TRBV9 and TRBJ2-5; 15 bases are shared with TRBD2. The V gene's germline CDR1 is SGDLS and CDR2 YYNGEE. V lost 10 bases to trimming and J lost 5 bases; unmatched junction nucleotides: 6. The CDR3 spans 14 residues.

The chain is built from TRBV6-5 and TRBJ2-4, with D uncertain. In germline, CDR1 is MNHEY, CDR2 SVGAGI. The CDR3 consists of 16 residues. V was trimmed by 4 bases and J by 0 bases, leaving 13 bases between them. The CDR3 DNA is TGTGCCAGCAGTTCGGACGTCTTAATAGCCAAAAACATTCAGTACTTC. This gives the protein CASSSDVLIAKNIQYF.